The clone carrying this TCR beta chain is labeled as medium-sized. The data originate from a study of cytomegalovirus exposure and HLA in healthy donors. 13 Jbeta primers and 60 Vbeta primers were used for the PCR. Assay: immunoSEQ multiplex PCR; the TCRdb copy retains only in-frame clones and omits some. The table lists some 100,000 clones, about 79% of them singletons. The germline CDR1 and CDR2 sequences are LGHNA and YSLEER. The V end lost 1 base, the J end lost 7 bases, and 17 bases lay between the germline ends. The CDR3 totals 16 residues. This sequence was found in a woman under 30 in good health and CMV-seronegative. Specimen: PBMCs. The chain uses TRBV4-3 and TRBJ1-3, with a tentative D call TRBD1 (5 bases). CDR3 sequence (DNA): TGCGCCAGCAGCCAAGCCCTGGACAAGGTGGGGAACACCATATATTTT. Its protein product is CASSQALDKVGNTIYF.